The present T cell receptor (beta chain) was sequenced within a study of siplizumab effects on memory and regulatory T cells. Study findings and constraints: Suppressive capability of dividing Tregs from siplizumab cultures went unverified. Naive T cells looked more diverse than memory cells and looked like major alloresponse contributors. Assignment of a naive or memory phenotype failed for roughly 75-97% of the proliferating CD4+ or CD8+ clones. There were only a minor fraction of alloreactive clones that mapped to unstimulated subsets.

In regard to this clone: Antigen: not known.

Profiled with immunoSEQ multiplex PCR; TCRdb holds only in-frame clones, not every one. This repertoire shows some 88,000 clones, about 90% found once; its top ten account for about 15%. V shed 1 base and J 7 bases; nucleotides not matched to a gene: 8. CDR3 length equals 14 residues. In germline, CDR1 is SGDLS, CDR2 YYNGEE. This sequence originates from a human donor in good health. This chain joins TRBV9 and TRBJ2-7, with 7 bases that match TRBD2. The sequencing sample was made of CD4+ T cells sorted from blood. The CDR3 DNA reads TGTGCCAGCAGCGTATCGGGAGGTCTAGGGGAGCAGTACTTC. Encoded protein: CASSVSGGLGEQYF.